The clone carrying this TCR beta chain was recorded a few times. This CDR3 contains 15 residues. Healthy adults negative for HIV, lacking recent acute infections or vaccinations, served as donors. Each subset's genomic DNA was split evenly across several immunoSEQ plates. Generated by immunoSEQ multiplex PCR, the TCRdb table keeps only in-frame clones and is missing some. The table shows about 1 million clones, with 60% to 80% occurring only once. The data were obtained in a study of shared clonotypes between healthy human individuals. Study-level information: Donors had three CD4 naive, three CD4 memory, two CD8 naive and one CD8 memory plate apiece.

The TCR originated in a man in his late teens or twenties in good health. Sequencing was done on a sample of memory CD4+ T cells sorted from blood. Sample subset: CD45RA-negative fraction. V usage is TRBV21-1 and J usage is TRBJ1-1; the D segment call TRBD1 is taken from the table without a DNA check. TRBV21-1 is recorded as a pseudogene. The CDR3 nucleotides are TGTGCCAGCCGGAAACCGGGACAGGGCAAAACTGAAGCTTTCTTT. It specifies CASRKPGQGKTEAFF.